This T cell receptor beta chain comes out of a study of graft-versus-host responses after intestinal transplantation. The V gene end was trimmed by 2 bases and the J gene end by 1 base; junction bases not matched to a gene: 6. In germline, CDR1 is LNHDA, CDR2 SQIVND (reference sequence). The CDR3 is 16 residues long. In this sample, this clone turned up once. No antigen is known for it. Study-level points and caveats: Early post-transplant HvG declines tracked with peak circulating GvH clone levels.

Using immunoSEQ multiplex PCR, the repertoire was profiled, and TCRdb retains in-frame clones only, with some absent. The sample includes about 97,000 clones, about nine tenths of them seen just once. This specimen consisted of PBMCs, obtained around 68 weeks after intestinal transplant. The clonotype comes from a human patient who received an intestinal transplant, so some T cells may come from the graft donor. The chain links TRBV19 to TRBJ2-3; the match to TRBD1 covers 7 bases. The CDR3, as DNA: TGTGCCAGTAGTATATGGCAGGGGGTGGGCACAGATACGCAGTATTTT. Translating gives CASSIWQGVGTDTQYF.